This TCR beta chain originates from a study of response to subunit inactivated influenza vaccine. Whole-study results and caveats: Seasonal influenza vaccination, on each occasion, was suggested by the authors to recruit few new T cells.

The CDR3 has 17 amino acids. The V gene's germline CDR1 is LNHNV and CDR2 YYDKDF (reference sequence). V gave up 7 bases and J gave up 6 bases; unmatched junction bases: 14. Worth noting for this clonotype: Its cognate antigen is unknown.

TCRdb ran MiXCR on the RT-PCR reads and lists one entry per CDR3 protein. This sample has more than 250,000 distinct CDR3 sequences, with 20% to 25% found just once. V gene TRBV15 combines with J gene TRBJ2-4; 11 positions match TRBD1. The origin of this receptor is a man in his fifties or sixties who received an inactivated influenza vaccine. The source was PBMCs from blood, collected less than 22 months after vaccination. CDR3 bases: TGTGCCACCACCAATACGGACAGGGGGCTTATTTTAAACATTCAGTACTTC. Its protein product is CATTNTDRGLILNIQYF. Together with reference TRBV15 and TRBJ2-4, the CDR3 gives the full variable domain: DAMVIQNPRYQVTQFGKPVTLSCSQTLNHNVMYWYQQKSSQAPKLLFHYYDKDFNNEADTPDNFQSRRPNTSFCFLDIRSPGLGDTAMYLCATTNTDRGLILNIQYFGAGTRLSVL.